Sequencing of this TCR beta chain was carried out in a study of shared clonotypes between healthy human individuals. In regard to this clone: Antigen unknown.

V lost 3 bases to trimming and J lost 5 bases, with 16 bases between them. Germline lookup yields CDR1 GTSNPN and CDR2 SVGIG (reference sequence). The CDR3 sequence is 14 residues long. General study findings and limits: An expected dependence of interdonor clonotype sharing on sequencing depth was noted. Naive subsets generally had larger estimated richness than memory subsets. Rarefaction showed sorted-subset sequencing was incomplete despite large depth.

Researchers divided each subset's genomic DNA evenly across several immunoSEQ plates. Libraries were prepared by immunoSEQ multiplex PCR; TCRdb keeps only in-frame clonotypes and omits some of them. The table shows roughly 2 million clones, with approximately 96% occurring only once. This chain uses TRBV30 with TRBJ1-1, with D tentatively TRBD1 (5 bases). Specimen: naive CD4+ T cells sorted from blood. Sample subset: CD45RA+ positively selected. This TCR was recovered from a man aged 18 to 30 in good health. Here the CDR3 DNA reads TGTGCCTGGAGGCGAGATCCCAAGGGGACTGAAGCTTTCTTT. Translation: CAWRRDPKGTEAFF.